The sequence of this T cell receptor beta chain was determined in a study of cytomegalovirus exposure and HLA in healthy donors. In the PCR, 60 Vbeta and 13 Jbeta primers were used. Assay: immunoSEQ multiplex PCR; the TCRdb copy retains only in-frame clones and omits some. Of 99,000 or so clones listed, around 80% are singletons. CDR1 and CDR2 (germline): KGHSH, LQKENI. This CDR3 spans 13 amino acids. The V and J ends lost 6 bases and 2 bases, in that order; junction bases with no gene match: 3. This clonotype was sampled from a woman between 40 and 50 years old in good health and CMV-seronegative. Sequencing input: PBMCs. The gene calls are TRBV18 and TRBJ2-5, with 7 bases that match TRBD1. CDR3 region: CASSQGQQETQYF. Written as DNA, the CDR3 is TGTGCCAGCTCCCAGGGACAGCAAGAGACCCAGTACTTC.